This section outlines one TCR beta chain sequence together with its context. The sample belongs to a study of blood T cells in healthy people across ages. The trim removed 3 bases at V and 3 bases at J, leaving 3 bases unmatched. The CDR3 extends over 15 amino acids. CDR1 and CDR2 from the germline V gene are MNHNS and SASEGT. The second PCR ran about 6 to 12 cycles with a sample-barcoded 5' primer and J-beta primers. From the 5' RACE reads, TCRdb called clonotypes with MiXCR, one entry per CDR3 protein. The sample carries about 640,000 distinct CDR3 sequences, under 65% recorded once. This chain joins TRBV6-1 and TRBJ1-4, with 8 bases aligning to TRBD1. This receptor was obtained from a man in his 60s in good health. The sequenced material came from blood. The CDR3 is CASSETGDPNEKLFF. DNA of the CDR3: TGTGCCAGCAGTGAGACAGGGGATCCTAATGAAAAACTGTTTTTT.